What follows are 31 T cell receptor beta chains derived from one specimen sequenced in a study of T cell changes during pregnancy in multiple sclerosis. Method: immunoSEQ multiplex PCR; TCRdb's copy keeps in-frame clones and lacks some. The sample includes 47,000 or so clones, around 90% of them seen just once. Specimen: peripheral blood, collected in the first trimester of pregnancy. The origin of the receptors is a female donor with multiple sclerosis, enrolled in a pregnancy study.

This clone appeared once. V usage is TRBV19 and J usage is TRBJ2-6; 9 bases fit TRBD1. Germline V gene lookup returns CDR1 LNHDA and CDR2 SQIVND (reference sequence). The CDR3 is 15 amino acids. Unmatched junction bases numbered 4, after V lost 8 bases and J lost 2 bases. In DNA form, the CDR3 reads TGTGCCAGTGGGAGGACAGGGGCTGGGGCCAACGTCCTGACTTTC. Translation gives CASGRTGAGANVLTF. The full variable domain, completed using reference TRBV19 and TRBJ2-6, is DGGITQSPKYLFRKEGQNVTLSCEQNLNHDAMYWYRQDPGQGLRLIYYSQIVNDFQKGDIAEGYSVSREKKESFPLTVTSAQKNPTAFYLCASGRTGAGANVLTFGAGSRLTVL.

This rearrangement joins TRBV11-1 to TRBJ2-1; a possible D gene is TRBD2 (6 bases). Germline CDR1 is SGHAT and CDR2 is FQDESV (reference sequence). CDR3 length: 15 residues. The ends were cut back, 11 bases at V and 3 bases at J, with 20 bases in the middle. Here the CDR3 reads CASALALPDYNEQFF. In DNA, the CDR3 is TGTGCCTCAGCACTAGCCCTCCCGGACTACAATGAGCAGTTCTTC.

V usage is TRBV9 and J usage is TRBJ2-6; D may be TRBD1 (6 bases). Germline V gene data show CDR1 as SGDLS and CDR2 as YYNGEE. This CDR3 region has 17 residues. Trimming took off 3 bases at V and 0 bases at J, with 13 bases between the two ends. This chain's CDR3 is CASSASDRLSGANVLTF. CDR3 DNA: TGTGCCAGCAGCGCCTCAGACAGGCTCTCTGGGGCCAACGTCCTGACTTTC.

J is TRBJ1-1 and V is TRBV5-1; D unclear. The V and J ends lost 2 bases and 2 bases respectively, with 7 bases between them. Germline loops: CDR1 SGHRS, CDR2 YFSETQ. The CDR3 runs 13 residues. The chain's CDR3 is CASSFLENTEAFF. The CDR3 nucleotides are TGCGCCAGCAGCTTTTTAGAAAACACTGAAGCTTTCTTT.

This clone was recorded only once. The rearrangement joins TRBV5-1 to TRBJ2-5; tentative D call: TRBD1 (5 bases). V was cut by 3 bases and J by 7 bases, with 16 bases left in between. In germline, CDR1 is SGHRS, CDR2 YFSETQ. The CDR3 consists of 14 residues. Here the CDR3 reads CASSSQGPFGTQYF. The CDR3 DNA reads as TGCGCCAGCAGCTCCCAGGGCCCCTTCGGGACCCAGTACTTC.

CDR3 DNA sequence: TGTGCCAGTAGGCCCTCCTTGGTGGACTATACGCAGTATTTT. This gives the protein CASRPSLVDYTQYF. The chain has TRBV19 and TRBJ2-3; weak D call: TRBD2 (5 bases). Trimming stripped 6 bases from V and 7 bases from J, with 17 bases between. CDR3 length: 14 residues. The germline CDR1 and CDR2 sequences are LNHDA and SQIVND (reference sequence).

This chain connects TRBV4-2 to TRBJ2-2, with TRBD2 matching 7 bases. The CDR3 runs 16 residues. Germline trimming cut 4 bases from V and 6 bases from J; bases unmatched to any gene: 11. Germline V lookup: CDR1 LGHNA, CDR2 YNFKEQ. The CDR3 region has the DNA TGTGCCAGCAGCCCGCGTCGGGGGGAGGGATCCGGGGAGCTGTTTTTT. Residues: CASSPRRGEGSGELFF.

The chain is built from TRBV30 and TRBJ1-5, with unresolved D. This CDR3 spans 13 amino acids. V was shortened by 0 bases and J by 8 bases, with 11 bases between the two germline ends. Germline V gives CDR1 GTSNPN, CDR2 SVGIG (reference sequence). The CDR3 region is CAWSVQSEEPQHF. CDR3 nucleotide sequence: TGTGCCTGGAGTGTACAAAGCGAGGAGCCCCAGCATTTT.

The CDR3 DNA reads as TGTGCCAGCAGCTTAATTAGGGGACAGGGGAGCGACGAGCAGTACTTC. Translation: CASSLIRGQGSDEQYF. The chain is built from TRBV7-8 and TRBJ2-7; 10 bases are a match to TRBD1. Germline CDR1 and CDR2: SGHVS and FQNEAQ. The CDR3 is made up of 16 amino acids. Trimming removed 2 bases from V and 5 bases from J; junction bases left unmatched: 9.

This clone occurred once. The chain is built from TRBV12-5 and TRBJ1-5; no clear D. This CDR3 spans 13 amino acids. CDR1 and CDR2 from the germline V gene are LGHNT and FRNRAP. V dropped 5 bases and J dropped 4 bases, with 9 bases sitting between them. The CDR3 sequence: CASGTEVNQPQHF. The CDR3 coding sequence is TGTGCTAGTGGTACAGAAGTTAATCAGCCCCAGCATTTT.

This clone has more than one count but fewer than ten. The V and J genes are TRBV15 and TRBJ2-1; D is ambiguous. V shed 1 base and J shed 7 bases, with 5 bases lying between them. The CDR3 loop spans 12 amino acids. Per germline, CDR1 LNHNV and CDR2 YYDKDF (reference sequence). The CDR3 nucleotides read TGTGCCACCAGCAGAGGCGAGAATGAGCAGTTCTTC. It is translated as CATSRGENEQFF.

This chain uses TRBV27 with TRBJ2-2, with 7 bases that match TRBD2. This CDR3 region has 15 residues. The V gene end was trimmed by 3 bases and the J gene end by 5 bases; junction bases not matched to a gene: 6. Germline values: CDR1 MNHEY, CDR2 SMNVEV (reference sequence). CDR3 DNA sequence: TGTGCCAGCAGTTTGTCGGGGGAGGGGACCGGGGAGCTGTTTTTT. This gives the protein CASSLSGEGTGELFF.

The chain combines TRBV6-5 with TRBJ1-4; no clear D. The CDR3 length is 14 residues. Germline CDR1 is MNHEY and CDR2 is SVGAGI. V shed 0 bases and J shed 8 bases, with 10 bases lying between them. The CDR3 nucleotides are TGTGCCAGCAGTTACTCGGGTCAGACAGAAAAACTGTTTTTT. Amino acids: CASSYSGQTEKLFF.

This chain's CDR3 is CASSLTWNPSGYGYTF. CDR3 coding DNA: TGTGCCAGCAGCTTAACGTGGAATCCGTCGGGCTATGGCTACACCTTC. The genes are TRBV7-6 and TRBJ1-2; no clear D gene. V gave up 2 bases and J gave up 4 bases, with 17 bases separating them. In germline, CDR1 is SGHVS, CDR2 FNYEAQ. The length of the CDR3 is 16 residues.

The V call is TRBV7-2, the J call TRBJ1-2; 8 bases match TRBD1. Germline loops: CDR1 SGHTA, CDR2 FQGNSA. After removal of 2 bases from V and 6 bases from J, the junction contained 11 bases not matched to a gene. The CDR3 is 16 residues long. The DNA for the CDR3 is TGTGCCAGCAGCTTAAGGGGTTCGAGACAGGGGAATGGCTACACCTTC. It specifies CASSLRGSRQGNGYTF. Variable domain in full (rest from reference TRBV7-2 and TRBJ1-2): GAGVSQSPSNKVTEKGKDVELRCDPISGHTALYWYRQSLGQGLEFLIYFQGNSAPDKSGLPSDRFSAERTGGSVSTLTIQRTQQEDSAVYLCASSLRGSRQGNGYTFGSGTRLTVV.

The gene calls are TRBV5-8 and TRBJ2-3; TRBD2 matches at 8 bases. This CDR3 has 18 residues. In germline, CDR1 is SGHTS, CDR2 YDEGEE. V lost 0 bases, J lost 2 bases, and 11 bases stayed unmatched. The CDR3 loop reads CASSLVAGGFSSTDTQYF. The CDR3 DNA reads TGTGCCAGCAGCTTGGTCGCGGGGGGCTTCTCCTCCACAGATACGCAGTATTTT.

The V gene is TRBV6-6, the J gene TRBJ2-2; D possibly corresponds to TRBD2 (6 bases). The CDR3 runs to 13 residues. Germline loops: CDR1 MNHNY, CDR2 SVGAGI (reference sequence). Trimming took off 8 bases at V and 0 bases at J, with 7 bases between the two ends. For the CDR3, the DNA is TGTGCCAGCCGGGACTCGAACACCGGGGAGCTGTTTTTT. Translating it yields CASRDSNTGELFF.

The chain couples TRBV5-1 to TRBJ2-2; 11 bases are a match to TRBD1. The CDR3 is 16 residues long. Trimming removed 4 bases from V and 6 bases from J; junction bases left unmatched: 8. CDR1 is SGHRS and CDR2 is YFSETQ in the germline V gene. CDR3 DNA: TGCGCCAGCAGCCCTTATCCGGGACAGGGGGCCGGGGAGCTGTTTTTT. Its translation is CASSPYPGQGAGELFF.

V and J are TRBV4-2 and TRBJ2-1; a possible D gene is TRBD2 (5 bases). Trimming took 1 base from V and 4 from J, leaving 11 bases between them. Germline lookup yields CDR1 LGHNA and CDR2 YNFKEQ. This CDR3 region has 15 residues. In DNA, the CDR3 is TGTGCCAGCAGCCAAGGCAGGACTCTTTACAATGAGCAGTTCTTC. It is translated as CASSQGRTLYNEQFF.

This chain uses TRBV28 with TRBJ2-7; TRBD1 agrees at 9 bases. The germline CDR1 and CDR2 sequences are MDHEN and SYDVKM. The CDR3 runs 17 residues. The junction had 17 bases not matched to a gene; V was cut back by 7 bases and J by 4 bases. CDR3 protein: CASTLPRGQGRLYEQYF. For the CDR3, the DNA is TGTGCCAGCACCCTCCCCCGGGGACAGGGTCGGTTGTACGAGCAGTACTTC.

The genes are TRBV6-1 and TRBJ2-3; 9 bases match TRBD2. Losses at the gene ends were 5 bases for V and 2 bases for J; bases not matched to a gene: 5. Germline CDR1 MNHNS, CDR2 SASEGT. CDR3 length: 15 amino acids. The CDR3 sequence is CASSLAGAYTDTQYF. In DNA form, the CDR3 reads TGTGCCAGCAGTTTAGCGGGGGCCTACACAGATACGCAGTATTTT.

V gene TRBV2 combines with J gene TRBJ1-2; TRBD1 aligns across 8 bases. The V gene end was trimmed by 5 bases and the J gene end by 7 bases; junction bases not matched to a gene: 3. CDR1 and CDR2 from the germline V gene are SNHLY and FYNNEI. The CDR3 is 12 residues long. Written as DNA, the CDR3 is TGTGCCAGCAGTTACAGGGGGTCTGGCTACACCTTC. Encoded protein: CASSYRGSGYTF.

The CDR3 loop is CAWSSGGNTEAFF. In DNA, the CDR3 is TGTGCCTGGAGCTCAGGGGGGAACACTGAAGCTTTCTTT. The V and J genes are TRBV30 and TRBJ1-1; 7 bases are shared with TRBD1. J gave up 1 base and V 3 bases, and 2 bases lay outside the gene matches. The germline V gene encodes CDR1 GTSNPN and CDR2 SVGIG (reference sequence). The CDR3 extends over 13 amino acids.

This chain uses TRBV11-2 with TRBJ1-1; tentatively, D is TRBD1 (5 bases). Trimming pared 5 bases from V and 8 bases from J, leaving 18 bases between. CDR1 and CDR2 from the germline V gene are SGHAT and FQNNGV. The CDR3 contains 14 residues. The CDR3, as DNA: TGTGCCAGCAGCAACAGATGGTCCCAGGGAGAAGCTTTCTTT. Its translation: CASSNRWSQGEAFF. Based on the CDR3 plus reference TRBV11-2 and TRBJ1-1, the full variable domain is EAGVAQSPRYKIIEKRQSVAFWCNPISGHATLYWYQQILGQGPKLLIQFQNNGVVDDSQLPKDRFSAERLKGVDSTLKIQPAKLEDSAVYLCASSNRWSQGEAFFGQGTRLTVV.

This clone was recorded a few times. The gene calls are TRBV10-3 and TRBJ1-4; D is ambiguous. Trimming took 0 bases from V and 8 from J, leaving 4 bases between them. Germline V lookup: CDR1 ENHRY, CDR2 SYGVKD. This CDR3 has 12 residues. CDR3 sequence reads: CAISESREKLFF. In DNA, the CDR3 is TGTGCCATCAGTGAGTCTAGAGAAAAACTGTTTTTT.

V and J are TRBV5-5 and TRBJ2-5, with D possibly TRBD1 on 5 matching bases. Germline V gives CDR1 SGHKS, CDR2 YYEKEE (reference sequence). This CDR3 has 14 residues. Deletions cut 1 base from V and 5 bases from J, with 12 bases between. The CDR3 loop reads CASSLFWGKETQYF. The CDR3 DNA sequence: TGTGCCAGCAGCTTGTTTTGGGGCAAGGAGACCCAGTACTTC.

The chain is built from TRBV5-1 and TRBJ2-1; a weak D match, TRBD1 (5 bases). The CDR3 contains 14 residues. The germline gives CDR1 SGHRS, CDR2 YFSETQ. V was pared by 0 bases and J by 5 bases, with 9 bases between. The CDR3 sequence is CASSLDRLNNEQFF. CDR3 coding DNA: TGCGCCAGCAGCTTGGACAGGCTGAACAATGAGCAGTTCTTC.

As concerns this clone: Other DNA sequences within the sample encode an identical CDR3. The chain joins TRBV30 to TRBJ1-1; tentative D call: TRBD1 (5 bases). This CDR3 has 15 residues. Germline CDR1 GTSNPN, CDR2 SVGIG (reference sequence). The V end was cut by 3 bases, the J end by 5 bases, with 19 bases between. The CDR3 region has the DNA TGTGCCTGGAGAGTGGGGTTGGGGGGTTGGACTGAAGCTTTCTTT. It encodes CAWRVGLGGWTEAFF.

The DNA for the CDR3 is TGTGCCAGCAGCTTGCAGGGGGCCATGAACACTGAAGCTTTCTTT. Residues: CASSLQGAMNTEAFF. The chain employs TRBV7-9 and TRBJ1-1; TRBD1 matches 8 bases. CDR1 is SEHNR, CDR2 FQNEAQ, per germline (reference sequence). The CDR3 loop spans 15 amino acids. Trimming took 3 bases from V and 0 from J; bases not matched to a gene: 3.

V and J are TRBV2 and TRBJ2-2; TRBD1 might be the D (5 bases). From germline, CDR1 is SNHLY and CDR2 FYNNEI. The CDR3 is 15 amino acids. The V and J ends lost 5 bases and 6 bases respectively, with 16 bases between them. The CDR3 DNA reads TGTGCCAGCAGTTACGTCAGGGTAGAAGCCGGGGAGCTGTTTTTT. Translated, it gives CASSYVRVEAGELFF.

The V gene is TRBV5-6, the J gene TRBJ1-4, with D possibly matching TRBD1 (6 bases). CDR1 and CDR2 (germline): SGHDT, YYEEEE. The ends were cut back, 0 bases at V and 5 bases at J, with 14 bases in the middle. The CDR3 is 16 residues long. The CDR3 here is CASSLGPGTSNEKLFF. The CDR3, as DNA: TGTGCCAGCAGCTTGGGGCCGGGGACAAGCAATGAAAAACTGTTTTTT.